What follows describes a single T cell receptor (beta chain). Its target is not known. This specimen comes from a study of CD8+ T cells in alopecia areata. About the research overall: Each of the treated patients was given oral tofacitinib, 5 to 10 mg twice daily, for moderate-to-severe alopecia areata.

Stated treatment: oral pan-JAK inhibitor, 5-10 mg twice daily. Peripheral blood samples and lesional scalp punch biopsies were obtained from alopecia areata patients. Notes on the study in general: The study found TCR sharing across patients less clear than in mice, possibly for HLA reasons. Scalp specimens additionally yield sequences from normal skin's resident alphabeta T cells.

Reverse transcribed after extraction, RNA yielded cDNA as the sequencing template. The repertoire was sequenced with immunoSEQ multiplex PCR; TCRdb's copy has only in-frame clones and lacks some. This table holds roughly 120,000 clones, roughly 50% found once. Sample: CD4+ T cells sorted from blood, taken at week 24, from a patient treated with tofacitinib. The receptor comes from a human donor with alopecia areata.

The CDR3 loop reads CASRPGPGGEKLFF. CDR3 DNA: TGTGCCAGCAGACCGGGACCGGGGGGTGAAAAACTGTTTTTT. V is TRBV27 and J is TRBJ1-4; perhaps TRBD1 as D (5 bases). Germline CDR1 and CDR2: MNHEY and SMNVEV (reference sequence). This CDR3 comprises 14 residues. Trimming took off 6 bases at V and 7 bases at J, with 15 bases between the two ends.